One T cell receptor (beta chain) is described in this entry. Its specificity is unknown. The CDR3 loop spans 16 amino acids. The germline V gene has CDR1 SGHAT and CDR2 FQNNGV. Trimming pared 5 bases from V and 5 bases from J, leaving 22 bases between. Researchers ran the PCR with 60 Vbeta and 13 Jbeta primers. Only in-frame clones appear in the TCRdb table, and some are missing; sequencing was by immunoSEQ multiplex PCR. The sample holds about 150,000 clones, 65% to 90% seen once. This sample was included in a study of cytomegalovirus exposure and HLA in healthy donors. Notes on the study in general: Common viral pathogens were later found to be apparently linked to several of the most significant clusters. In a later analysis, TCR beta V- and J-gene trimming showed a link to a missense DCLRE1C variant.

The specimen sequenced was PBMCs. The rearrangement links TRBV11-2 to TRBJ2-7, with D tentatively TRBD2 (6 bases). This receptor was taken from a male donor in good health and CMV-seronegative. Here the CDR3 DNA reads TGTGCCAGCAGCGCCAAACGGGAGATCAGTCCCAACGAGCAGTACTTC. It yields the protein CASSAKREISPNEQYF.